This T cell receptor (beta chain) comes out of a study of cytomegalovirus exposure and HLA in healthy donors. General study points: According to a later analysis, donors in an Asian-associated ancestry cluster reportedly had fewer N-insertions than the approximately 670-donor mean.

As regards this clone: Its cognate antigen is unknown. A read error may produce the germline difference seen at one junction end. Other nucleotide sequences from this sample produce the same CDR3.

PCR employed 60 Vbeta and 13 Jbeta primers. Under the authors' procedure: Tens of millions of unique TCR beta chains, roughly 11 million shared, were counted in a later analysis. Clones were sequenced by immunoSEQ multiplex PCR, and TCRdb holds only the in-frame ones, with some missing. V and J calls and clone size are as listed in that table; D and trimming were resolved from the DNA. The sample has some 190,000 clones, 85% seen once; the top ten hold 1%. The CDR3 spans 14 residues. Germline CDR1 is LGHNA and CDR2 is YNFKEQ. The J gene is TRBJ1-5, the V gene TRBV4-2; a possible D gene is TRBD1 (5 bases). The receptor's source is a boy aged 2-9 years in good health and CMV-seronegative. Sequenced input: PBMCs. The CDR3 DNA sequence: TGTGCCAGTAGCCATGAACAGGGCAATCAGCCCCAGCATTTT. Encoded protein: CASSHEQGNQPQHF.